This TCR beta chain derives from a study of blood T cell repertoires in COVID-19. The germline V gene has CDR1 SGHRS and CDR2 YFSETQ. With 1 base clipped from V and 7 bases from J, the junction kept 4 bases outside the gene matches. This CDR3 has 14 residues. Methods used by the authors: Estimates of nucleated cell counts were drawn from the amplification of reference gene primers. Assay: immunoSEQ multiplex PCR; the TCRdb copy retains only in-frame clones and omits some. D and trimming were read from the DNA, whereas the V and J calls and clone size are those reported in that table. The sample records 110,000 to 150,000 clones, roughly 90% being singletons. This clone was seen just once.

Sequencing used peripheral blood. This sequence originates from a man in his 60s with active or convalescent COVID-19. The J gene is TRBJ1-5, the V gene TRBV5-1; 8 positions agree with TRBD1. The CDR3 region is CASSLQGQDQPQHF. The DNA for the CDR3 is TGCGCCAGCAGCTTGCAGGGACAGGACCAGCCCCAGCATTTT.